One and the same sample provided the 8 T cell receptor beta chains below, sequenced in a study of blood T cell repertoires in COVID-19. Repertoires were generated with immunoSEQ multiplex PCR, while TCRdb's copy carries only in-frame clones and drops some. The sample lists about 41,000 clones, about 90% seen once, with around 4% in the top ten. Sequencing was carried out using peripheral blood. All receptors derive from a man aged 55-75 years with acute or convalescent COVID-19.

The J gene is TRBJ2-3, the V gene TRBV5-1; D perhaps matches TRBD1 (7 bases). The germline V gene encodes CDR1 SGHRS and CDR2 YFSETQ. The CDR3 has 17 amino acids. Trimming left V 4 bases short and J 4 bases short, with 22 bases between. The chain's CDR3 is CASSIGLGQGGSDTQYF. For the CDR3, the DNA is TGCGCCAGCAGCATCGGACTTGGGCAGGGGGGTTCAGATACGCAGTATTTT.

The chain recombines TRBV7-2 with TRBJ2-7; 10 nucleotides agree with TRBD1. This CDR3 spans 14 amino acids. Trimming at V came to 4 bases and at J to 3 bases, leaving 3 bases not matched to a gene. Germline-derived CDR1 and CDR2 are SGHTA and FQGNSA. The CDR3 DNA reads TGTGCCAGCAGCTCTCGGACAGGGGGCTACGAGCAGTACTTC. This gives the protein CASSSRTGGYEQYF.

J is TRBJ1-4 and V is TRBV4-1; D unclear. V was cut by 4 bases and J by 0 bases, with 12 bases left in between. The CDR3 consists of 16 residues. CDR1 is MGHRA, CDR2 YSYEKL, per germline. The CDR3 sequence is CASSPGGIATNEKLFF. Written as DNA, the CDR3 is TGCGCCAGCAGCCCAGGCGGGATTGCAACTAATGAAAAACTGTTTTTT.

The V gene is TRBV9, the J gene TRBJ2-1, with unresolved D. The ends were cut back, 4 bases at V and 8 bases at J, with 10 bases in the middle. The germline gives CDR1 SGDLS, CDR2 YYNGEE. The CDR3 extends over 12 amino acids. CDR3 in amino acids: CASSPSPDEQFF. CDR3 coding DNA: TGTGCCAGCAGCCCGAGTCCCGATGAGCAGTTCTTC.

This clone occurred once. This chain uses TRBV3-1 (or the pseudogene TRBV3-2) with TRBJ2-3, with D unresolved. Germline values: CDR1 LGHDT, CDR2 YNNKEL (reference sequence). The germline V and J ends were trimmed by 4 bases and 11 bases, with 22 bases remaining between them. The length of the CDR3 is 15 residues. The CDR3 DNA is TGTGCCAGCAGCCTCGACATAGTTCGAGTAGTGGGGCAGTATTTT. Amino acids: CASSLDIVRVVGQYF.

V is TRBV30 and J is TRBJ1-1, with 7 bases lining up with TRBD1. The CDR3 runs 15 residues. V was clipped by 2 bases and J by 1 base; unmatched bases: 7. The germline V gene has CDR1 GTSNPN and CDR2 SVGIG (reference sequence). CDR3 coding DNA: TGTGCCTGGAGTTCCATAGGGGGCGCGAACACTGAAGCTTTCTTT. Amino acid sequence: CAWSSIGGANTEAFF.

The CDR3 loop is CASSDPGNQPQHF. The CDR3 DNA is TGTGCCAGCAGTGACCCCGGGAATCAGCCCCAGCATTTT. V and J are TRBV6-1 and TRBJ1-5; D not resolved. The CDR3 totals 13 residues. V was cut by 3 bases and J by 4 bases, with 7 bases left in between. The germline CDR1 and CDR2 sequences are MNHNS and SASEGT.

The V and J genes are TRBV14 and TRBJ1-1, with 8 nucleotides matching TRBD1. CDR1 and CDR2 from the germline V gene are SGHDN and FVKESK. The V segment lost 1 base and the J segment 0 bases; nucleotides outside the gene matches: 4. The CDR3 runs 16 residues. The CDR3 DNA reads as TGTGCCAGCAGCCAAGTGACAGGGGCAATGAACACTGAAGCTTTCTTT. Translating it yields CASSQVTGAMNTEAFF.